The 11 T cell receptor beta chains presented below share a single source sample, sequenced in a study of a mutant IDH1 vaccine in newly diagnosed glioma. This sample's time point: week 35, safety follow-up. In every dose of vaccine, 300 ug of mutant IDH1 20-mer peptide was given alongside topical imiquimod. Profiled with immunoSEQ multiplex PCR; TCRdb holds only in-frame clones, not every one. The table includes around 60,000 clones, about four fifths detected once. Their target antigens are unknown. The sample was PBMCs, taken from a glioma patient whose treatment included an IDH1 peptide vaccine. The source of these receptors is a man aged 40-49 years with glioma.

CDR3 DNA sequence: TGTGCCAGCAGCCTAACTAGCGGGGTCCCCTACGAGCAGTACTTC. This translates into CASSLTSGVPYEQYF. The V and J genes are TRBV4-2 and TRBJ2-5, with 10 bases identical to TRBD2. The DNA end is more similar to TRBJ2-7, so the J call may be wrong. There are 15 residues in the CDR3. CDR1 LGHNA and CDR2 YNFKEQ come from the germline V gene.

The V call is TRBV11-2, the J call TRBJ2-7; D is perhaps TRBD2 (5 bases). V lost 5 bases and J 1 base, leaving 24 bases between the germline ends. The CDR3 contains 18 residues. CDR1 and CDR2 from the germline V gene are SGHAT and FQNNGV. The CDR3 DNA sequence: TGTGCCAGCAGCCCCTCCCTGGACCGGGGATTGGGTTCCTACGAGCAGTACTTC. Its protein is CASSPSLDRGLGSYEQYF.

The chain combines TRBV2 with TRBJ2-1, with 16 bases fitting TRBD2. V lost 2 bases to trimming and J lost 7 bases; unmatched junction nucleotides: 23. The CDR3 has 23 residues. Germline-derived CDR1 and CDR2 are SNHLY and FYNNEI. Written as DNA, the CDR3 is TGTGCCAGCAGTGAACGGGGCCAGCTGTCTCCGGGACTAGCGGGAGGGCCGGTGAATGAGCAGTTCTTC. This encodes CASSERGQLSPGLAGGPVNEQFF.

The chain links TRBV14 to TRBJ1-2; TRBD1 matches 7 bases. Germline V gene lookup returns CDR1 SGHDN and CDR2 FVKESK. CDR3 size: 13 residues. Trimming at V came to 2 bases and at J to 5 bases, leaving 2 bases not matched to a gene. The CDR3, as DNA: TGTGCCAGCAGCCAATTGACAGGGTATGGCTACACCTTC. Translated: CASSQLTGYGYTF. Full variable domain (rest looked up from reference TRBV14 and TRBJ1-2): EAGVTQFPSHSVIEKGQTVTLRCDPISGHDNLYWYRRVMGKEIKFLLHFVKESKQDESGMPNNRFLAERTGGTYSTLKVQPAELEDSGVYFCASSQLTGYGYTFGSGTRLTVV.

This sequence joins TRBV6-1 and TRBJ1-5; weak D call: TRBD1 (5 bases). This CDR3 contains 14 residues. V lost 8 bases and J 8 bases, leaving 19 bases between the germline ends. CDR1 is MNHNS, CDR2 SASEGT, per germline. CDR3 DNA: TGTGCCAGCTCCGAGGGGACTCCCGGAAAGCCCCAGCATTTT. This sequence encodes CASSEGTPGKPQHF.

The chain uses TRBV19 and TRBJ1-6; the D gene is possibly TRBD1 (6 bases). The V end was cut by 5 bases, the J end by 9 bases, with 23 bases between. This CDR3 contains 17 residues. Germline V lookup: CDR1 LNHDA, CDR2 SQIVND (reference sequence). The CDR3 sequence: CASSPIGGGLSSSPLHF. The CDR3 nucleotides are TGTGCCAGTAGTCCCATCGGGGGCGGGTTGTCAAGTTCACCCCTCCACTTT.

The J gene is TRBJ1-5, the V gene TRBV27, with D hard to call. Germline CDR1 is MNHEY and CDR2 is SMNVEV (reference sequence). This CDR3 is 14 amino acids long. V was trimmed by 1 base and J by 1 base, leaving 5 bases between them. The CDR3 here is CASSLFLSNQPQHF. Here the CDR3 DNA reads TGTGCCAGCAGTTTATTTTTAAGCAATCAGCCCCAGCATTTT.

This chain uses TRBV2 with TRBJ1-4; weak D call: TRBD1 (6 bases). The ends were cut back, 3 bases at V and 8 bases at J, with 16 bases in the middle. The CDR3 sequence is 15 residues long. Germline CDR1 reads SNHLY; CDR2 reads FYNNEI. The DNA of the CDR3 is TGTGCCAGCAGTGATCGTTACAGGACAGAGGAAAAACTGTTTTTT. Translating gives CASSDRYRTEEKLFF.

The rearrangement links TRBV2 to TRBJ2-1, with TRBD2 identical over 8 bases. J was trimmed by 3 bases and V by 8 bases; bases with no gene match: 6. Looked up from germline, CDR1 is SNHLY and CDR2 is FYNNEI. This CDR3 has 14 residues. In DNA, the CDR3 is TGTGCCAGCCTCGGGGGGGACTACTACAATGAGCAGTTCTTC. Residues: CASLGGDYYNEQFF.

V and J are TRBV7-3 and TRBJ2-1; D is possibly TRBD1 (5 bases). Trimming shortened V by 5 bases and J by 8 bases, and 19 bases separated the two germline ends. CDR1 and CDR2 (germline): SGHTA, FQGTGA. The CDR3 covers 15 residues. The CDR3 nucleotides are TGTGCCAGCAGCCAGACAGTTTGGGCATGGGATGAGCAGTTCTTC. Translation gives CASSQTVWAWDEQFF.

The chain recombines TRBV19 with TRBJ1-4; 7 bases match TRBD1. From germline, CDR1 is LNHDA and CDR2 SQIVND (reference sequence). V dropped 7 bases and J dropped 6; count of bases not matched to a gene: 8. The CDR3 is 14 amino acids. CDR3 amino acids: CASTADRDDEKLFF. In DNA, the CDR3 is TGTGCCAGTACCGCCGACAGGGATGATGAAAAACTGTTTTTT. Looking up the rest from reference TRBV19 and TRBJ1-4 gives the full variable domain: DGGITQSPKYLFRKEGQNVTLSCEQNLNHDAMYWYRQDPGQGLRLIYYSQIVNDFQKGDIAEGYSVSREKKESFPLTVTSAQKNPTAFYLCASTADRDDEKLFFGSGTQLSVL.